This TCR beta chain was observed in a study of blood T cell repertoires in COVID-19. Using immunoSEQ multiplex PCR, the repertoire was profiled, and TCRdb retains in-frame clones only, with some absent. Here the sample spans some 240,000 clones, about 88% being singletons. V was clipped by 7 bases and J by 11 bases; unmatched bases: 15. CDR1 is KGHDR, CDR2 SFDVKD, per germline. The CDR3 length is 14 residues. Material: PBMCs or T cells enriched from blood (not recorded which). The chain carries TRBV24-1 and TRBJ1-1; 7 positions match TRBD1. The sequence was obtained from a woman between 45 and 65 years old who had been exposed to COVID-19. CDR3 region: CATSKPTGTVGAFF. CDR3 DNA sequence: TGTGCCACCAGCAAGCCGACAGGGACAGTAGGCGCTTTCTTT.